This is a list of T cell receptor beta chains from one sample in a study of blood T cell repertoires in COVID-19. Using immunoSEQ multiplex PCR, the repertoire was profiled, and TCRdb retains in-frame clones only, with some absent. This repertoire shows 100,000 or so clones, about 85% found once; its top ten account for 4% to 5%. The sequenced sample consisted of peripheral blood. The receptors come from a man in his fifties or sixties with acute or convalescent COVID-19. Both conserved end residues are part of each CDR3. D genes are given only for firm matches. A row's size may be missing; if present it is once, few, many or a size class.

CDR3aa: CASTSRGGGNYGYTF; CDR3nt: TGTGCCAGCACCTCGAGGGGGGGAGGAAACTATGGCTACACCTTC; j_gene: TRBJ1-2; v_gene: TRBV7-2; abundance: NA; d_gene: NA
CDR3aa: CASSYNRGELFF; CDR3nt: TGTGCCAGCAGCTACAACAGGGGAGAACTGTTTTTT; j_gene: TRBJ1-4; v_gene: TRBV7-9; abundance: NA; d_gene: TRBD1
CDR3aa: CASSSFDEQYF; CDR3nt: TGTGCCAGCAGCTCGTTTGACGAGCAGTACTTC; j_gene: TRBJ2-7; v_gene: TRBV11-2; abundance: NA; d_gene: NA
CDR3aa: CAWSGQDYNSPLHF; CDR3nt: TGTGCCTGGAGTGGACAGGACTATAATTCACCCCTCCACTTT; j_gene: TRBJ1-6; v_gene: TRBV30; abundance: NA; d_gene: NA
CDR3aa: CASSGPLADTYEQYF; CDR3nt: TGTGCCAGCAGCGGCCCTCTAGCGGATACCTACGAGCAGTACTTC; j_gene: TRBJ2-7; v_gene: TRBV5-4; abundance: few; d_gene: TRBD2
CDR3aa: CASSIRTTGDPEAFF; CDR3nt: TGTGCCAGTAGTATCCGGACTACAGGGGACCCTGAAGCTTTCTTT; j_gene: TRBJ1-1; v_gene: TRBV19; abundance: NA; d_gene: TRBD1
CDR3aa: CASSQDRGLREQYF; CDR3nt: TGCGCCAGCAGCCAAGACAGGGGTCTGCGAGAGCAGTACTTC; j_gene: TRBJ2-7; v_gene: TRBV4-1; abundance: few; d_gene: NA
CDR3aa: CASSLSSQGVGELFF; CDR3nt: TGTGCCAGCAGCTTAAGCTCCCAAGGAGTTGGGGAGCTGTTTTTT; j_gene: TRBJ2-2; v_gene: TRBV5-4; abundance: NA; d_gene: NA
CDR3aa: CASSRERETQYF; CDR3nt: TGTGCCAGCAGCCGTGAGCGAGAGACCCAGTACTTC; j_gene: TRBJ2-5; v_gene: TRBV14; abundance: NA; d_gene: NA
CDR3aa: CAWGHRGPNEKLFF; CDR3nt: TGTGCCTGGGGACACAGGGGACCTAATGAAAAACTGTTTTTT; j_gene: TRBJ1-4; v_gene: TRBV30; abundance: NA; d_gene: TRBD1
CDR3aa: CASGRWGTQGNEQYF; CDR3nt: TGTGCTAGTGGCAGATGGGGAACACAGGGAAACGAGCAGTACTTC; j_gene: TRBJ2-7; v_gene: TRBV12-5; abundance: NA; d_gene: NA